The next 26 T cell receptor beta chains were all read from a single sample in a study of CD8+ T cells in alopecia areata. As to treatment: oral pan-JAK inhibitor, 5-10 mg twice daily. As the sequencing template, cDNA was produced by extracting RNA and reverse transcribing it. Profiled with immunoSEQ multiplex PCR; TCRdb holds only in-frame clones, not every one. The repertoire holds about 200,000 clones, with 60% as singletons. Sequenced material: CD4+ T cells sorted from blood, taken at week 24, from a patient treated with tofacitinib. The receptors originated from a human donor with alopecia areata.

The CDR3 sequence is CASSRIPYRYTF. The CDR3 region has the DNA TGTGCCAGCAGTCGGATTCCCTATCGGTACACCTTC. This chain uses TRBV25-1 with TRBJ1-2; D is uncertain. Germline CDR1 and CDR2: MGHDK and SYGVNS. There are 12 residues in the CDR3. Trimming removed 5 bases from V and 11 bases from J, with 15 bases in between.

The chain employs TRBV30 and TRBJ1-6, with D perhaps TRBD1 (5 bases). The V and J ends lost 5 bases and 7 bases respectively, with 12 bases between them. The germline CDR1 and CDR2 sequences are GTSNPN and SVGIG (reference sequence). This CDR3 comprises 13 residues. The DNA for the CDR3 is TGTGCCTGGGAAGGGACGGGAAATTCACCCCTCCACTTT. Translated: CAWEGTGNSPLHF.

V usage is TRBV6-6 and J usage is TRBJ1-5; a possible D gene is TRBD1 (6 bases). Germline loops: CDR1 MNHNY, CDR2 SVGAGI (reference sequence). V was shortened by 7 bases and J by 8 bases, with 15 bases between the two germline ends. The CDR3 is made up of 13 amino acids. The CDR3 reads CASNPVQGEPQHF. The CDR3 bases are TGTGCCAGCAATCCCGTACAGGGCGAGCCCCAGCATTTT.

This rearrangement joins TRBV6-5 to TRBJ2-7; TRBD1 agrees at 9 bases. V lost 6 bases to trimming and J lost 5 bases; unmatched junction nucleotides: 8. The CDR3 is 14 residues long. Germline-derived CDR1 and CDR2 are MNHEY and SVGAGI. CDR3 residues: CASREQGARDEQYF. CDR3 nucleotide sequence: TGTGCCAGCAGGGAACAGGGGGCGCGGGACGAGCAGTACTTC.

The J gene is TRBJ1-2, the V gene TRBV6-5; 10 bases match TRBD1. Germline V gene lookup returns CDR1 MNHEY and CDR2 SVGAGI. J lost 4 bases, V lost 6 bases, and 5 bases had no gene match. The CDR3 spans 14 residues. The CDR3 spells CASRLRDRGYGYTF. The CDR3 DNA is TGTGCCAGCAGACTAAGGGACAGGGGCTATGGCTACACCTTC.

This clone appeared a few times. CDR3 sequence: CASSQDGQEGTEAFF. The CDR3 DNA sequence: TGCGCCAGCAGCCAAGATGGCCAGGAGGGCACTGAAGCTTTCTTT. The chain has TRBV4-1 and TRBJ1-1, with D uncertain. Per germline, CDR1 MGHRA and CDR2 YSYEKL. The CDR3 is 15 amino acids. V lost 0 bases, J lost 4 bases, and 12 bases lay in between.

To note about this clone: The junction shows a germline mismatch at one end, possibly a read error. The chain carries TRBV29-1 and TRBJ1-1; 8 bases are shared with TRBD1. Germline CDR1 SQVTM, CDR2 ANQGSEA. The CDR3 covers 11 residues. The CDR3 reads CSVGGNNRGIF. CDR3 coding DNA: TGCAGCGTTGGGGGCAATAACAGGGGGATCTTT.

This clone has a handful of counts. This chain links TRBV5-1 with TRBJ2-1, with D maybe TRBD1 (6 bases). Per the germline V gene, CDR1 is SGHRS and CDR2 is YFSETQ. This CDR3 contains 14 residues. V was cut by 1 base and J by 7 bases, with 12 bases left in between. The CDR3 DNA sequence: TGCGCCAGCAGCTTGAATACAGGGAATAATGAGCAGTTCTTC. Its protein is CASSLNTGNNEQFF.

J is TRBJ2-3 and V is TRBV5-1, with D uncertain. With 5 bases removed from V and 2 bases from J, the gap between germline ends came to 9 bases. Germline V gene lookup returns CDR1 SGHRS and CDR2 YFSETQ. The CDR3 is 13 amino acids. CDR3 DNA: TGCGCCAGCAGACTCAGCTTCACAGATACGCAGTATTTT. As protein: CASRLSFTDTQYF.

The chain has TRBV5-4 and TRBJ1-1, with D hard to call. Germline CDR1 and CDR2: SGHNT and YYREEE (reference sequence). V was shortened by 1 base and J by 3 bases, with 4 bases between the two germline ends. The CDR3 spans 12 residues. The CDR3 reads CASSLRDTEAFF. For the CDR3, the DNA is TGTGCCAGCAGCTTGAGGGACACTGAAGCTTTCTTT.

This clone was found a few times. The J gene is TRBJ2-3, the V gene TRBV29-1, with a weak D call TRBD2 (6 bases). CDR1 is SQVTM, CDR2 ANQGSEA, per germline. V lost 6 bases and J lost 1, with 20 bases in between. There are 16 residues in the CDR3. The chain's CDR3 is CSVSLRGGARTDTQYF. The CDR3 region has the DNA TGCAGCGTGAGCCTTCGGGGCGGGGCCCGCACAGATACGCAGTATTTT.

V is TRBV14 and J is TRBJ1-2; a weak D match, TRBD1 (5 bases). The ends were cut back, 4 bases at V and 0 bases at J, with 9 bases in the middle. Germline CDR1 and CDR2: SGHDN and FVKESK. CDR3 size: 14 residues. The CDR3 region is CASSPQGANYGYTF. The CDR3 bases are TGTGCCAGCAGCCCGCAGGGAGCTAACTATGGCTACACCTTC.

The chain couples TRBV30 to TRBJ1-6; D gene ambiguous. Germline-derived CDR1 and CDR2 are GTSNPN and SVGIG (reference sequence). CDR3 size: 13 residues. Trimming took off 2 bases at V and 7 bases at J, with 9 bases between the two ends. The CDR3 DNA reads TGTGCCTGGAGTTCGATGGCCAATTCACCCCTCCACTTT. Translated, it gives CAWSSMANSPLHF.

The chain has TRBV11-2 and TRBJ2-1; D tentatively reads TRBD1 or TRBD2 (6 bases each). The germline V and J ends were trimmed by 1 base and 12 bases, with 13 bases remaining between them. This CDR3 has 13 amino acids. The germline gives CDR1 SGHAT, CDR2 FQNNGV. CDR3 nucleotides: TGTGCCAGCAGCTTAGGTCCGGGGGCGCTGCAGTTCTTC. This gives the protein CASSLGPGALQFF.

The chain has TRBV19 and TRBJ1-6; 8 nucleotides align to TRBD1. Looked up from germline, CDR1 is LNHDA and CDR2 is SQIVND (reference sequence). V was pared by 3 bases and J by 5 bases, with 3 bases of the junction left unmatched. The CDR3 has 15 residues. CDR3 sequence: CASSIDRGDNSPLHF. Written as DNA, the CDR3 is TGTGCCAGTAGTATCGACAGGGGTGATAATTCACCCCTCCACTTT.

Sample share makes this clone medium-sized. The CDR3 nucleotides read TGTGCCATCAGTGACAGTTCTGGGGCCAACGTCCTGACTTTC. This sequence encodes CAISDSSGANVLTF. V and J are TRBV10-3 and TRBJ2-6, with D uncertain. Germline V CDR1 and CDR2: ENHRY, SYGVKD. This CDR3 is built from 14 residues. Trimming shortened V by 3 bases and J by 1 base, and 4 bases separated the two germline ends.

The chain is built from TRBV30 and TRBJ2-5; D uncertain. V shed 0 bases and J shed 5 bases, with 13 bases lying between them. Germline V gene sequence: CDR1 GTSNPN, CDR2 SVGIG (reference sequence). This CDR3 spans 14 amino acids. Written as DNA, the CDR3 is TGTGCCTGGAGTGTATGGCAGTCGGCGGAGACCCAGTACTTC. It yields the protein CAWSVWQSAETQYF.

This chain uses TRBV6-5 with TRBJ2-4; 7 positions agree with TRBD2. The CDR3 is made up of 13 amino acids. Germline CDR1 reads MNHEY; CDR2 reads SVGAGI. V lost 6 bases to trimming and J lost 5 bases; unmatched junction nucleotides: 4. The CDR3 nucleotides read TGTGCCAGCAGGGCTGCGGGGGAAAACATTCAGTACTTC. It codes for CASRAAGENIQYF.

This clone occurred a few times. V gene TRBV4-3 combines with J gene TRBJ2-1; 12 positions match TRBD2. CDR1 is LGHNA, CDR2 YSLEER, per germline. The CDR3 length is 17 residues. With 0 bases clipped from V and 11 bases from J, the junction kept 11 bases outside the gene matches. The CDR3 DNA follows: TGCGCCAGCAGCCAAGACGGGACTAGCGGGTCACTCGCAAAGCAGTTCTTC. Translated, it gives CASSQDGTSGSLAKQFF.

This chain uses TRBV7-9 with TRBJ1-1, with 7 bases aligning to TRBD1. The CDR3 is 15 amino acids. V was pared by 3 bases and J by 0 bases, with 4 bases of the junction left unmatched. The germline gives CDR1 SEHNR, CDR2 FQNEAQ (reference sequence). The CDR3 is CASSFPGQMNTEAFF. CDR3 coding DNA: TGTGCCAGCAGCTTCCCGGGACAGATGAACACTGAAGCTTTCTTT.

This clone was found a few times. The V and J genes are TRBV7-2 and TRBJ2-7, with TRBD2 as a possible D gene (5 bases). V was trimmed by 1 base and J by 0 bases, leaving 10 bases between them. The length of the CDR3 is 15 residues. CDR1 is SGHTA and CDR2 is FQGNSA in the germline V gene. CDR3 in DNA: TGTGCCAGCAGCTTAGACGGGGATAGCTCCTACGAGCAGTACTTC. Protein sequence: CASSLDGDSSYEQYF. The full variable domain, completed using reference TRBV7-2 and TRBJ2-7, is GAGVSQSPSNKVTEKGKDVELRCDPISGHTALYWYRQSLGQGLEFLIYFQGNSAPDKSGLPSDRFSAERTGGSVSTLTIQRTQQEDSAVYLCASSLDGDSSYEQYFGPGTRLTVT.

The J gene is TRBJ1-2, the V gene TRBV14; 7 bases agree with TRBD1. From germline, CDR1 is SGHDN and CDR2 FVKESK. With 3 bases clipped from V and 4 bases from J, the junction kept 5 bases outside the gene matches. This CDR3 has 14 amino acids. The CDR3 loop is CASSQLDRPYGYTF. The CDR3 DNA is TGTGCCAGCAGCCAGCTGGACAGGCCCTATGGCTACACCTTC.

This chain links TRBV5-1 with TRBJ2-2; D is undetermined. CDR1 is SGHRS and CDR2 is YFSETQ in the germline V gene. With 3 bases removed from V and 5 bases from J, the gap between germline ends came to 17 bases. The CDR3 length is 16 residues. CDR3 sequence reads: CASSSANLGATGELFF. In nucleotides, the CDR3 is TGCGCCAGCAGCTCCGCTAATCTCGGTGCTACCGGGGAGCTGTTTTTT.

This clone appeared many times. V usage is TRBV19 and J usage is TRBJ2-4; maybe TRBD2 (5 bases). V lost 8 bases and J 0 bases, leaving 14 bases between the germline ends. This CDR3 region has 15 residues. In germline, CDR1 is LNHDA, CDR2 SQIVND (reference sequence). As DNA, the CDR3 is TGTGCCAGTCGTAGGCCAGGACTAGCCAAAAACATTCAGTACTTC. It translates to CASRRPGLAKNIQYF. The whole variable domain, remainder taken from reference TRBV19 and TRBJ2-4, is DGGITQSPKYLFRKEGQNVTLSCEQNLNHDAMYWYRQDPGQGLRLIYYSQIVNDFQKGDIAEGYSVSREKKESFPLTVTSAQKNPTAFYLCASRRPGLAKNIQYFGAGTRLSVL.

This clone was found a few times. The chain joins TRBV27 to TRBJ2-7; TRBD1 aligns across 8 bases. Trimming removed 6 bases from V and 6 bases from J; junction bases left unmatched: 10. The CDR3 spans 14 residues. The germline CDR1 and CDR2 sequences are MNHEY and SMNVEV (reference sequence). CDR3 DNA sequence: TGTGCCAGCAGCGGACTGACAGGGGCCGCCGAGCAGTACTTC. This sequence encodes CASSGLTGAAEQYF.

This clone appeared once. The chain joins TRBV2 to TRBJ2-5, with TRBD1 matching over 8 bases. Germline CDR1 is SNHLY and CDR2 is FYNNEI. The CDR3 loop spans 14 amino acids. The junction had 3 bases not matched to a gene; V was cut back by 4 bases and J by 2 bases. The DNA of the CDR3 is TGTGCCAGCAGTGGAGGACAGGGACAAGAGACCCAGTACTTC. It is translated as CASSGGQGQETQYF.